The 15 T cell receptor beta chains below all came from one sample that was sequenced in a study of OX40 agonist ivuxolimab in advanced cancers. Clones were read by immunoSEQ multiplex PCR, and TCRdb kept only the in-frame ones, dropping some. The profile shows tens of thousands of clones, roughly nine tenths of them singletons. Material: CD4+ or CD8+ T cells sorted from blood, obtained in a trial of the OX40 agonist ivuxolimab. Every receptor here comes from an adult with an advanced solid tumor such as melanoma, head and neck, liver or kidney cancer.

The gene calls are TRBV28 and TRBJ2-3; D call uncertain. The CDR3 length is 15 residues. V was trimmed by 7 bases and J by 0 bases, leaving 14 bases between them. Germline assignment: CDR1 MDHEN and CDR2 SYDVKM. The CDR3 DNA reads TGTGCCAGCACCCCCCGCCTCCCCAGCACAGATACGCAGTATTTT. It encodes CASTPRLPSTDTQYF.

This chain connects TRBV10-1 to TRBJ2-2; the match to TRBD1 covers 9 bases. This CDR3 comprises 16 residues. V trimming: 0 bases; J trimming: 6 bases; junction bases outside the gene matches: 5. Germline V gene sequence: CDR1 WNHNN, CDR2 SYGVQD (reference sequence). This chain's CDR3 is CASSESGTGRSGELFF. CDR3 bases: TGCGCCAGCAGTGAGTCAGGGACAGGGAGGTCCGGGGAGCTGTTTTTT.

This chain connects TRBV30 to TRBJ2-3; TRBD2 agrees at 9 bases. Trimming cost V 0 bases and J 2 bases; bases outside gene matches: 12. This CDR3 spans 18 amino acids. Germline V gene sequence: CDR1 GTSNPN, CDR2 SVGIG (reference sequence). The CDR3, as DNA: TGTGCCTGGAGTGTTCTTTGGTCTAGCGGGAAGAACACAGATACGCAGTATTTT. Translated: CAWSVLWSSGKNTDTQYF. Drawing the rest from reference TRBV30 and TRBJ2-3, the complete variable domain is SQTIHQWPATLVQPVGSPLSLECTVEGTSNPNLYWYRQAAGRGLQLLFYSVGIGQISSEVPQNLSASRPQDRQFILSSKKLLLSDSGFYLCAWSVLWSSGKNTDTQYFGPGTRLTVL.

The chain carries TRBV19 and TRBJ2-3; 11 bases fit TRBD1. J gave up 5 bases and V 5 bases, and 6 bases lay outside the gene matches. Germline CDR1 reads LNHDA; CDR2 reads SQIVND (reference sequence). The CDR3 runs to 15 residues. The CDR3: CASSDGQGARDTQYF. For the CDR3, the DNA is TGTGCCAGTAGTGACGGACAGGGGGCGAGAGATACGCAGTATTTT.

The CDR3 protein is CASSPASGSYEQYF. CDR3 coding DNA: TGTGCCAGCAGCCCCGCTAGCGGGAGTTACGAGCAGTACTTC. The V and J genes are TRBV7-2 and TRBJ2-7, with 10 positions matching TRBD2. Per germline, CDR1 SGHTA and CDR2 FQGNSA. This CDR3 contains 14 residues. Germline trimming cut 5 bases from V and 4 bases from J; bases unmatched to any gene: 5.

The rearrangement uses TRBV7-9 and TRBJ2-3, with 7 nucleotides matching TRBD2. The CDR3 runs 14 residues. Germline CDR1 is SEHNR and CDR2 is FQNEAQ (reference sequence). Losses at the gene ends were 6 bases for V and 8 bases for J; bases not matched to a gene: 11. The CDR3 sequence: CASSPGGGIGTQYF. CDR3 nucleotide sequence: TGTGCCAGCAGTCCGGGCGGGGGAATTGGTACGCAGTATTTT.

CDR3 DNA: TGTGCCAGCAGCCCAGGACTAGCGGGGGCTCAAGGCGGGGAGCTGTTTTTT. This gives the protein CASSPGLAGAQGGELFF. The chain recombines TRBV7-3 with TRBJ2-2, with 13 nucleotides matching TRBD2. CDR1 is SGHTA and CDR2 is FQGTGA in the germline V gene. Trimming cost V 5 bases and J 7 bases; bases outside gene matches: 10. CDR3 length: 17 amino acids.

V is TRBV5-1 and J is TRBJ2-3; 7 bases match TRBD2. Looked up from germline, CDR1 is SGHRS and CDR2 is YFSETQ. This CDR3 is 16 amino acids long. V was clipped by 0 bases and J by 3 bases; unmatched bases: 7. CDR3 coding DNA: TGCGCCAGCAGCTTGGTTCTAGCGGTGGGGACAGATACGCAGTATTTT. Encoded protein: CASSLVLAVGTDTQYF.

The chain combines TRBV9 with TRBJ1-1; perhaps TRBD1 as D (5 bases). This CDR3 has 16 residues. Trimming took off 4 bases at V and 1 base at J, with 17 bases between the two ends. From germline, CDR1 is SGDLS and CDR2 YYNGEE. CDR3: CASSPRIGGQNTEAFF. The CDR3 nucleotides read TGTGCCAGCAGCCCCCGCATTGGAGGACAGAACACTGAAGCTTTCTTT.

This sequence joins TRBV18 and TRBJ1-5; 8 bases match TRBD1. CDR1 is KGHSH and CDR2 is LQKENI in the germline V gene. The CDR3 spans 16 residues. The V segment lost 3 bases and the J segment 5 bases; nucleotides outside the gene matches: 9. The CDR3 here is CASSPVQGVGDQPQHF. CDR3 nucleotides: TGTGCCAGCTCACCTGTACAGGGGGTCGGGGATCAGCCCCAGCATTTT.

This clone appeared once. This rearrangement joins TRBV27 to TRBJ1-5; D may be TRBD1 (5 bases). V shed 5 bases and J shed 5 bases, with 16 bases lying between them. The CDR3 loop spans 15 amino acids. Germline assignment: CDR1 MNHEY and CDR2 SMNVEV (reference sequence). The CDR3 DNA follows: TGTGCCAGCAGTCCCGGACCCGAGGGGTATCAGCCCCAGCATTTT. Translation: CASSPGPEGYQPQHF.

V gene TRBV18 combines with J gene TRBJ1-3; D uncertain. This CDR3 comprises 16 residues. V was pared by 0 bases and J by 4 bases, with 13 bases between. The germline gives CDR1 KGHSH, CDR2 LQKENI. CDR3 sequence: CASSPPNSQRGNTIYF. The CDR3 nucleotides are TGTGCCAGCTCACCACCAAACTCTCAAAGAGGAAACACCATATATTTT.

The chain links TRBV7-9 to TRBJ2-1; 7 bases are shared with TRBD2. The germline CDR1 and CDR2 sequences are SEHNR and FQNEAQ (reference sequence). This CDR3 has 17 amino acids. Losses at the gene ends were 0 bases for V and 1 base for J; bases not matched to a gene: 6. In nucleotides, the CDR3 is TGTGCCAGCAGCTTAGCGGCGGCTAGCGGATCCTACAATGAGCAGTTCTTC. Translating gives CASSLAAASGSYNEQFF.

V usage is TRBV11-2 and J usage is TRBJ2-7; a possible D gene is TRBD1 (5 bases). The germline gives CDR1 SGHAT, CDR2 FQNNGV. V dropped 4 bases and J dropped 3 bases, with 10 bases sitting between them. This CDR3 is built from 13 residues. The CDR3 nucleotides read TGTGCCAGCAGCTCGGACAAAAACTACGAGCAGTACTTC. As protein: CASSSDKNYEQYF.

This sequence joins TRBV19 and TRBJ1-5; D call uncertain. This CDR3 is 11 amino acids long. V lost 8 bases, J lost 5 bases, and 7 bases lay in between. Germline values: CDR1 LNHDA, CDR2 SQIVND (reference sequence). The CDR3 coding sequence is TGTGCCAGTGGGGTAGATCAGCCCCAGCATTTT. It encodes CASGVDQPQHF.